These 17 T cell receptor beta chains share one sample of origin, sequenced in a study of cytomegalovirus exposure and HLA in healthy donors. With 60 Vbeta and 13 Jbeta primers, the PCR was carried out. The method was immunoSEQ multiplex PCR; TCRdb's version includes in-frame clones alone and lacks a portion of them. The sample gives under 200,000 clones, around four fifths of which show up once; about 2.1% is in the top ten. The sample was PBMCs. These receptors originate from a woman in her late teens or twenties in good health and CMV-seronegative.

V usage is TRBV2 and J usage is TRBJ1-1; TRBD1 might be the D (6 bases). Between the trimmed V and J ends, which lost 4 bases and 5 bases, there was a span of 14 bases. Germline CDR1 and CDR2: SNHLY and FYNNEI. The CDR3 sequence is 14 residues long. CDR3 in amino acids: CASSAGARETEAFF. DNA for the CDR3: TGTGCCAGCAGTGCAGGGGCTCGGGAAACTGAAGCTTTCTTT.

In its sample, this clone was seen once. This chain uses TRBV5-1 with TRBJ2-7; perhaps TRBD2 as D (6 bases). CDR3 length: 14 residues. V lost 4 bases and J lost 4, with 15 bases in between. Germline assignment: CDR1 SGHRS and CDR2 YFSETQ. The CDR3 sequence is CASSRVSGPYEQYF. In nucleotides, the CDR3 is TGCGCCAGCAGCAGAGTCAGCGGGCCGTACGAGCAGTACTTC.

The chain uses TRBV7-9 and TRBJ1-2, with D perhaps matching TRBD1 (5 bases). Trimming stripped 3 bases from V and 4 bases from J, with 9 bases between. CDR1 is SEHNR, CDR2 FQNEAQ, per germline (reference sequence). The CDR3 runs 13 residues. In nucleotides, the CDR3 is TGTGCCAGCAGCTTTGGGGGGTCCTATGGCTACACCTTC. It yields the protein CASSFGGSYGYTF.

V gene TRBV5-1 combines with J gene TRBJ1-6; TRBD1 matches at 7 bases. The J segment lost 2 bases and the V segment lost 3 bases, leaving 8 bases of the junction unmatched. This CDR3 has 17 residues. Germline loops: CDR1 SGHRS, CDR2 YFSETQ. The CDR3: CASSSIVTGAYNSPLHF. CDR3 sequence (DNA): TGCGCCAGCAGCTCCATCGTTACAGGGGCCTATAATTCACCCCTCCACTTT. The entire variable domain, with the rest obtained from reference TRBV5-1 and TRBJ1-6, is as follows: KAGVTQTPRYLIKTRGQQVTLSCSPISGHRSVSWYQQTPGQGLQFLFEYFSETQRNKGNFPGRFSGRQFSNSRSEMNVSTLELGDSALYLCASSSIVTGAYNSPLHFGNGTRLTVT.

The genes are TRBV7-3 and TRBJ2-5; D not resolved. The CDR3 consists of 13 residues. CDR1 and CDR2 from the germline V gene are SGHTA and FQGTGA. Trimming cost V 2 bases and J 3 bases, with 7 bases left between them. As DNA, the CDR3 is TGTGCCAGCAGCTTAGACTCTAAAGAGACCCAGTACTTC. It translates to CASSLDSKETQYF.

The V gene is TRBV7-8, the J gene TRBJ1-3; unclear D gene. In germline, CDR1 is SGHVS, CDR2 FQNEAQ. The CDR3 has 14 residues. V was clipped by 5 bases and J by 1 base, with 9 bases between them. The CDR3 bases are TGTGCCAGCAGCCGTCTCTATTCTGGAAACACCATATATTTT. Protein: CASSRLYSGNTIYF. Full variable domain (remainder filled in from reference TRBV7-8 and TRBJ1-3): GAGVSQSPRYKVAKRGQDVALRCDPISGHVSLFWYQQALGQGPEFLTYFQNEAQLDKSGLPSDRFFAERPEGSVSTLKIQRTQQEDSAVYLCASSRLYSGNTIYFGEGSWLTVV.

The chain uses TRBV11-1 and TRBJ2-7; 12 bases align to TRBD1. The germline gives CDR1 SGHAT, CDR2 FQDESV (reference sequence). The CDR3 runs 16 residues. The J segment lost 5 bases and the V segment lost 5 bases, leaving 10 bases of the junction unmatched. CDR3 amino acids: CASSLRGTGGKDEQYF. The DNA of the CDR3 is TGTGCCAGCAGCCTCCGGGGGACAGGGGGCAAGGACGAGCAGTACTTC.

The chain couples TRBV5-1 to TRBJ1-2; a possible D gene is TRBD1 (5 bases). CDR3 length equals 18 residues. Germline CDR1 is SGHRS and CDR2 is YFSETQ. Trimming cost V 0 bases and J 5 bases, with 23 bases left between them. The CDR3 sequence: CASSLDAGRDGLSYGYTF. The CDR3 nucleotides are TGCGCCAGCAGCTTGGATGCGGGGCGGGACGGCCTGTCTTATGGCTACACCTTC.

A few counts support this clone. The chain has TRBV25-1 and TRBJ1-2; D might be TRBD1 (5 bases). Trimming cost V 2 bases and J 4 bases, with 8 bases left between them. CDR3 length equals 13 residues. Germline V gives CDR1 MGHDK, CDR2 SYGVNS. The DNA for the CDR3 is TGTGCCAGCAGTGAAGGGGCCGTCTATGGCTACACCTTC. This encodes CASSEGAVYGYTF.

The CDR3 is CASSIEFMEGQGGGQPQHF. The CDR3, as DNA: TGTGCCAGTAGTATAGAATTCATGGAGGGACAGGGAGGAGGGCAGCCCCAGCATTTT. The chain recombines TRBV19 with TRBJ1-5; 9 bases fit TRBD1. J gave up 7 bases and V 0 bases, and 16 bases lay outside the gene matches. CDR1 and CDR2 from the germline V gene are LNHDA and SQIVND (reference sequence). The CDR3 spans 19 residues.

V gene TRBV19 combines with J gene TRBJ2-5, with unresolved D. The J call may be in error: the DNA end matches TRBJ2-7 better. This CDR3 contains 13 residues. Germline CDR1 LNHDA, CDR2 SQIVND (reference sequence). CDR3 protein: CASRNSGAYEQYF. The CDR3, as DNA: TGTGCCAGTAGAAACAGTGGCGCCTACGAGCAGTACTTC.

The chain recombines TRBV11-2 with TRBJ2-5; 8 bases are shared with TRBD2. CDR1 and CDR2 from the germline V gene are SGHAT and FQNNGV. The V gene end was trimmed by 3 bases and the J gene end by 4 bases; junction bases not matched to a gene: 1. CDR3 size: 13 residues. The CDR3 DNA reads TGTGCCAGCAGCTTCGCGGGAGGAGAGACCCAGTACTTC. Translation: CASSFAGGETQYF.

This clone has a handful of counts. The chain links TRBV19 to TRBJ2-2, with a tentative D call TRBD2 (5 bases). This CDR3 has 12 amino acids. The germline gives CDR1 LNHDA, CDR2 SQIVND (reference sequence). Between the trimmed V and J ends, which lost 9 bases and 4 bases, there was a span of 9 bases. CDR3 DNA: TGTGCCAGCGGGGTGCCCACCGGGGAGCTGTTTTTT. It specifies CASGVPTGELFF.

This sequence joins TRBV29-1 and TRBJ1-2; D is unresolved. There are 12 residues in the CDR3. Trimming took off 3 bases at V and 6 bases at J, with 11 bases between the two ends. Looked up from germline, CDR1 is SQVTM and CDR2 is ANQGSEA. The CDR3 nucleotides are TGCAGCGTTGAGTCACAGATTCATGGCTACACCTTC. Encoded protein: CSVESQIHGYTF.

A single count supports this clone. V is TRBV28 and J is TRBJ1-5; 7 bases are a match to TRBD1. J lost 2 bases, V lost 5 bases, and 27 bases had no gene match. The CDR3 is 22 amino acids. CDR1 and CDR2 from the germline V gene are MDHEN and SYDVKM. CDR3 coding DNA: TGTGCCAGCAGTACCCTGAATAGACTCGGGACAGTGGACAGACGCGGCAATCAGCCCCAGCATTTT. It translates to CASSTLNRLGTVDRRGNQPQHF. Supplemented by reference TRBV28 and TRBJ1-5, the full variable domain reads DVKVTQSSRYLVKRTGEKVFLECVQDMDHENMFWYRQDPGLGLRLIYFSYDVKMKEKGDIPEGYSVSREKKERFSLILESASTNQTSMYLCASSTLNRLGTVDRRGNQPQHFGDGTRLSIL.

This chain links TRBV27 with TRBJ1-2, with a weak D call TRBD1 (6 bases). The length of the CDR3 is 13 residues. With 2 bases removed from V and 8 bases from J, the gap between germline ends came to 12 bases. The V gene's germline CDR1 is MNHEY and CDR2 SMNVEV (reference sequence). CDR3 protein: CASSLRGARGYTF. DNA for the CDR3: TGTGCCAGCAGTTTACGGGGGGCGCGCGGCTACACCTTC.

The chain employs TRBV5-1 and TRBJ2-1, with 12 bases fitting TRBD2. The V and J ends lost 0 bases and 4 bases, in that order; junction bases with no gene match: 5. Germline-derived CDR1 and CDR2 are SGHRS and YFSETQ. This CDR3 has 17 residues. The CDR3 bases are TGCGCCAGCAGCTTGGTGCCTAGCGGGAGGGGTTACAATGAGCAGTTCTTC. Protein: CASSLVPSGRGYNEQFF.